This T cell receptor beta chain was identified in a study of blood T cell repertoires in COVID-19. TCRdb's table, derived via immunoSEQ multiplex PCR, lists solely in-frame clones and lacks some. The data hold more than 50,000 clones, with over 75% observed a single time. The sequence was obtained from a human donor in a cohort sampled during active COVID-19. The sequenced sample consisted of peripheral blood.

In DNA form, the CDR3 reads TGTGCCAGCTCACGGAATCCCGGGACTAGCGAAGGAGAGACCCAGTACTTC. Amino acid sequence: CASSRNPGTSEGETQYF. This chain links TRBV18 with TRBJ2-5; 10 nucleotides line up with TRBD2. The CDR3 runs to 17 residues. Germline-derived CDR1 and CDR2 are KGHSH and LQKENI. Unmatched junction bases numbered 12, after V lost 4 bases and J lost 4 bases.